This paragraph reports one T cell receptor beta chain. Its antigen is not identified. This sample is drawn from a study of T cells after yellow fever vaccination. Study observations and caveats: Post-booster repertoires again held most primary-vaccination clones (approximately 96% CD4, 75% to 90% CD8).

V was cut by 3 bases and J by 2 bases, with 13 bases left in between. This CDR3 has 15 amino acids. CDR1 is ENHRY and CDR2 is SYGVKD in the germline V gene. The study made its TCR cDNA through 5'RACE template switching. That step introduced a universal primer site along with UMIs. TCRdb independently ran MiXCR on the 5' RACE reads; one entry per CDR3 protein. The sample has some 350,000 distinct CDR3 sequences; approximately 4% are singletons. The chain uses TRBV10-3 and TRBJ2-5; D may be TRBD1 (5 bases). This TCR derives from a man younger than 35 who received the YFV17D yellow fever vaccine. Sequencing used PBMCs, obtained 5 days after the yellow fever booster vaccination. The CDR3 region is CAISDYFREQETQYF. The CDR3 DNA reads as TGTGCCATCAGTGATTACTTCAGGGAACAAGAGACCCAGTACTTC.